The clone carrying this T cell receptor beta chain was seen repeatedly, ten times or more. Antigen unknown. TCRdb analysed the reads with MiXCR anew, one entry per CDR3 protein. The sample consists of 490,000 or so distinct CDR3 sequences, roughly 10% of them appearing once. The record originates from a study of T cell repertoires in cytomegalovirus infection. Study background: Carrying CMV and the relevant HLA type showed in public TCR beta signatures. Overall study findings and caveats: HLA-C-restricted, CMV-specific TCR beta clonotypes were dominant ex vivo.

Germline CDR1 reads SGHRS; CDR2 reads YFSETQ. Trimming took off 0 bases at V and 2 bases at J, with 9 bases between the two ends. There are 14 residues in the CDR3. Material for sequencing was PBMCs. This sequence joins TRBV5-1 and TRBJ2-7; D remains unclear. The clonotype originates from a human donor in good health (CMV status not recorded). Some clones in this sample may be carry-over from other donors' samples. DNA of the CDR3: TGCGCCAGCAGCTTGGAACCCCAGACCTACGAGCAGTACTTC. The encoded protein is CASSLEPQTYEQYF.